The 26 T cell receptor beta chains below all came from one sample that was sequenced in a study of shared T cell receptors in the human thymus. Measured with immunoSEQ multiplex PCR; TCRdb has only the in-frame clones, and not every one. Of just under 550,000 clones listed, around 78% are singletons. The data were also submitted as part of a second study, on human thymus T cells.

Sequenced sample: thymocytes. The source is a boy younger than two with a congenital heart defect.

The chain has TRBV7-9 and TRBJ2-5, with 8 bases that match TRBD1. V gave up 1 base and J gave up 4 bases; unmatched junction bases: 5. This CDR3 is built from 15 residues. The germline V gene has CDR1 SEHNR and CDR2 FQNEAQ (reference sequence). For the CDR3, the DNA is TGTGCCAGCAGCTTAGGCAGGGGGCATGGAGAGACCCAGTACTTC. It encodes CASSLGRGHGETQYF.

The V call is TRBV28, the J call TRBJ2-3; TRBD1 aligns across 9 bases. Trimming at V came to 4 bases and at J to 6 bases, leaving 8 bases not matched to a gene. The CDR3 covers 15 residues. Germline V gene lookup returns CDR1 MDHEN and CDR2 SYDVKM. In nucleotides, the CDR3 is TGTGCCAGCAGTTCTCGGACAGGGGCAGTGGATACGCAGTATTTT. This sequence encodes CASSSRTGAVDTQYF.

The chain recombines TRBV21-1 with TRBJ1-2. TRBV21-1 is reported as a pseudogene. The CDR3 has 14 residues. This CDR3 is CASKAPGESYGYTF. In DNA, the CDR3 is TGTGCCAGCAAGGCTCCGGGGGAGTCCTATGGCTACACCTTC.

This clone was picked up a small number of times. The gene calls are TRBV7-9 and TRBJ2-3; 9 positions match TRBD2. J lost 3 bases, V lost 5 bases, and 9 bases had no gene match. CDR1 SEHNR and CDR2 FQNEAQ come from the germline V gene (reference sequence). The CDR3 is 16 residues long. The CDR3 protein is CASSPSGRRGTDTQYF. The DNA of the CDR3 is TGTGCCAGCAGCCCAAGCGGGAGGCGCGGGACAGATACGCAGTATTTT.

In nucleotides, the CDR3 is TGTGCCAGCAGCCCCAGGGGGAGCAATCAGCCCCAGCATTTT. Protein: CASSPRGSNQPQHF. The chain uses TRBV27 and TRBJ1-5, with 7 bases that match TRBD1. The germline V gene encodes CDR1 MNHEY and CDR2 SMNVEV (reference sequence). The CDR3 contains 14 residues. V shed 6 bases and J 1 base; nucleotides not matched to a gene: 3.

The chain couples TRBV6-6 to TRBJ1-1; TRBD1 matches at 7 bases. Unmatched junction bases numbered 7, after V lost 8 bases and J lost 4 bases. The CDR3 length is 13 residues. Germline V gives CDR1 MNHNY, CDR2 SVGAGI (reference sequence). As DNA, the CDR3 is TGTGCCAGCGGTCAGGGGGGAATCACTGAAGCTTTCTTT. Protein sequence: CASGQGGITEAFF.

This clone was observed a few times. The genes are TRBV4-1 and TRBJ2-1, with 9 positions matching TRBD2. The CDR3 loop spans 17 amino acids. V trimming: 0 bases; J trimming: 1 base; junction bases outside the gene matches: 4. CDR1 and CDR2 (germline): MGHRA, YSYEKL. CDR3 bases: TGCGCCAGCAGCCAAGAGGCGAGCGGGAGGTCCTACAATGAGCAGTTCTTC. Its protein product is CASSQEASGRSYNEQFF.

This clone was seen once. The J gene is TRBJ2-1, the V gene TRBV28; D is possibly TRBD1 (6 bases). Looked up from germline, CDR1 is MDHEN and CDR2 is SYDVKM. There are 13 residues in the CDR3. Trimming took off 3 bases at V and 9 bases at J, with 12 bases between the two ends. The CDR3 DNA sequence: TGTGCCAGCAGTTTGGGCCACAGGGTTGAGCAGTTCTTC. It is translated as CASSLGHRVEQFF. Based on the CDR3 plus reference TRBV28 and TRBJ2-1, the full variable domain is DVKVTQSSRYLVKRTGEKVFLECVQDMDHENMFWYRQDPGLGLRLIYFSYDVKMKEKGDIPEGYSVSREKKERFSLILESASTNQTSMYLCASSLGHRVEQFFGPGTRLTVL.

The chain carries TRBV4-2 and TRBJ1-2; D is uncertain. The germline V and J ends were trimmed by 1 base and 2 bases, with 11 bases remaining between them. Per the germline V gene, CDR1 is LGHNA and CDR2 is YNFKEQ. The CDR3 is 15 amino acids. The DNA of the CDR3 is TGTGCCAGCAGCCAAGCCGGCGGGGTCAACTATGGCTACACCTTC. Translating it yields CASSQAGGVNYGYTF.

CDR3 nucleotides: TGCAGCGTTGAAAAAGGGGAAGCTTCGGTCTATGGCTACACCTTC. Translated, it gives CSVEKGEASVYGYTF. This sequence joins TRBV29-1 and TRBJ1-2, with D possibly matching TRBD1 (5 bases). This CDR3 region has 15 residues. With 2 bases removed from V and 4 bases from J, the gap between germline ends came to 17 bases. Germline CDR1 is SQVTM and CDR2 is ANQGSEA.

This clone has only one observation. V and J are TRBV7-2 and TRBJ2-7; weak D call: TRBD2 (6 bases). V dropped 5 bases and J dropped 7 bases, with 12 bases sitting between them. The CDR3 runs to 12 residues. Germline V gene sequence: CDR1 SGHTA, CDR2 FQGNSA. Here the CDR3 DNA reads TGTGCCAGCAGCCCCGGAGGGGATGAGCAGTACTTC. Protein product: CASSPGGDEQYF.

The chain joins TRBV19 to TRBJ2-6; D gene ambiguous. Germline CDR1 reads LNHDA; CDR2 reads SQIVND (reference sequence). The CDR3 extends over 18 amino acids. The ends were cut back, 7 bases at V and 0 bases at J, with 19 bases in the middle. The CDR3 protein is CASTWSHPFNSGANVLTF. CDR3 DNA: TGTGCCAGTACTTGGAGCCACCCTTTTAACTCTGGGGCCAACGTCCTGACTTTC.

This clone was detected a few times. Other nucleotide sequences in the sample specify the same CDR3. The V call is TRBV2, the J call TRBJ1-2; TRBD1 might be the D (5 bases). The CDR3 runs 11 residues. Trimming pared 2 bases from V and 7 bases from J, leaving 5 bases between. Germline CDR1 is SNHLY and CDR2 is FYNNEI. The CDR3 nucleotides are TGTGCCAGCAGTGAAAGGGGTGGCTACACCTTC. This encodes CASSERGGYTF.

This chain joins TRBV12-5 and TRBJ1-5, with 12 bases fitting TRBD1. The germline V gene has CDR1 LGHNT and CDR2 FRNRAP. The J segment lost 3 bases and the V segment lost 2 bases, leaving 8 bases of the junction unmatched. CDR3 length equals 18 residues. As DNA, the CDR3 is TGTGCTAGTGGTTTGCCACAGGGACAGGGGGCTTTCAATCAGCCCCAGCATTTT. Its translation: CASGLPQGQGAFNQPQHF.

About this clone: Other DNA sequences in the sample encode the same CDR3. This sequence joins TRBV5-1 and TRBJ1-5; D remains unclear. Germline V CDR1 and CDR2: SGHRS, YFSETQ. This CDR3 is 14 amino acids long. V lost 0 bases, J lost 5 bases, and 9 bases lay in between. The CDR3, as DNA: TGCGCCAGCAGCTTGGGACAAGGCGATCAGCCCCAGCATTTT. It translates to CASSLGQGDQPQHF.

The chain links TRBV11-2 to TRBJ2-7, with TRBD2 matching over 11 bases. CDR3 length: 15 residues. The germline V gene encodes CDR1 SGHAT and CDR2 FQNNGV. With 1 base clipped from V and 2 bases from J, the junction kept 1 base outside the gene matches. CDR3 bases: TGTGCCAGCAGCTTAGGACTAGCGGGGACCTACGAGCAGTACTTC. It encodes CASSLGLAGTYEQYF.

This clone was detected once. The chain recombines TRBV5-4 with TRBJ1-1; D is perhaps TRBD1 (6 bases). The V gene lost 0 bases and the J gene lost 5 bases, with 23 bases spanning the gap. The CDR3 is 18 residues long. CDR1 SGHNT and CDR2 YYREEE come from the germline V gene (reference sequence). DNA of the CDR3: TGTGCCAGCAGCTTGGAATGGGGTTGGGGACATTCAGCAACTGAAGCTTTCTTT. Protein product: CASSLEWGWGHSATEAFF.

The rearrangement joins TRBV28 to TRBJ1-5; D might be TRBD1 (6 bases). The germline V and J ends were trimmed by 6 bases and 2 bases, with 17 bases remaining between them. Germline CDR1 MDHEN, CDR2 SYDVKM. This CDR3 is 16 amino acids long. The CDR3 DNA is TGTGCCAGCAGCTTGAGTTACTCAGGGGGCAATCAGCCCCAGCATTTT. Residues: CASSLSYSGGNQPQHF.

The chain is built from TRBV11-3 and TRBJ2-3; no firm D call. The V gene's germline CDR1 is SGHNT and CDR2 YENEEA. Trimming took off 2 bases at V and 3 bases at J, with 3 bases between the two ends. This CDR3 spans 12 amino acids. The CDR3 coding sequence is TGTGCCAGCAGCTTACGGACAGATACGCAGTATTTT. It codes for CASSLRTDTQYF.

V gene TRBV27 combines with J gene TRBJ2-3, with 7 nucleotides matching TRBD2. Germline V lookup: CDR1 MNHEY, CDR2 SMNVEV (reference sequence). Trimming removed 2 bases from V and 1 base from J; junction bases left unmatched: 12. This CDR3 has 18 residues. The CDR3 is CASSLMASGLPGTDTQYF. The CDR3 DNA follows: TGTGCCAGCAGTTTAATGGCTAGCGGCCTGCCCGGCACAGATACGCAGTATTTT.

V is TRBV27 and J is TRBJ1-2; D is possibly TRBD1 (6 bases). The CDR3 covers 16 residues. Trimming shortened V by 2 bases and J by 5 bases, and 18 bases separated the two germline ends. Germline V CDR1 and CDR2: MNHEY, SMNVEV (reference sequence). The CDR3 DNA sequence: TGTGCCAGCAGTTTAGGGGGGGGCCTCTCCAAATATGGCTACACCTTC. It codes for CASSLGGGLSKYGYTF.

The chain links TRBV5-6 to TRBJ2-7; D gene ambiguous. Germline V gene data show CDR1 as SGHDT and CDR2 as YYEEEE. V was cut by 3 bases and J by 5 bases, with 9 bases left in between. The CDR3 sequence is 12 residues long. CDR3 sequence (DNA): TGTGCCAGCAGCTCAGACCGGGACGAGCAGTACTTC. Encoded protein: CASSSDRDEQYF.

The gene calls are TRBV7-9 and TRBJ2-7; D might be TRBD2 (6 bases). Germline V gives CDR1 SEHNR, CDR2 FQNEAQ (reference sequence). The CDR3 extends over 15 amino acids. V was shortened by 1 base and J by 2 bases, with 12 bases between the two germline ends. The CDR3 DNA is TGTGCCAGCAGCTTAGGCGGGGCCCAAACCTACGAGCAGTACTTC. It encodes CASSLGGAQTYEQYF.

V is TRBV14 and J is TRBJ2-5, with D possibly matching TRBD2 (6 bases). This CDR3 has 14 residues. The germline V and J ends were trimmed by 2 bases and 4 bases, with 11 bases remaining between them. The germline CDR1 and CDR2 sequences are SGHDN and FVKESK. The CDR3 is CASSQTEGRETQYF. The CDR3 DNA sequence: TGTGCCAGCAGCCAAACGGAGGGCCGAGAGACCCAGTACTTC.

The count of this clone is one. CDR3 in DNA: TGTGCCAGCAGCCCCAGGGGGACTAGCGGGATTCAAGAGACCCAGTACTTC. The encoded protein is CASSPRGTSGIQETQYF. The chain employs TRBV21-1 and TRBJ2-5; the table calls TRBD2, which could not be checked here. TRBV21-1 is a recognized pseudogene. The CDR3 has 17 amino acids.

The table lists this clone with a few counts. This sequence joins TRBV5-1 and TRBJ2-5; maybe TRBD1 (6 bases). Judging by the DNA end, TRBJ2-7 fits better; the J call may be wrong. This CDR3 region has 14 residues. Germline V gene sequence: CDR1 SGHRS, CDR2 YFSETQ. The CDR3 bases are TGCGCCAGCAGCGAGGACAGTTGCTCCTACGAGCAGTACTTC. This translates into CASSEDSCSYEQYF.